A selection of T cell receptor beta chains follows, all from one sample in a study of blood T cell repertoires in COVID-19. Method: immunoSEQ multiplex PCR; TCRdb's copy keeps in-frame clones and lacks some. Of 90,000 to 100,000 clones listed, 75% to 90% are singletons. The sample taken for sequencing was peripheral blood. These receptor sequences come from a man aged 80 or over with acute or convalescent COVID-19. Each CDR3 is given with its conserved first and last residue. The D gene is left open where the match is weak. Some rows have no size entry. The others give once, few or many, or a class for an expanded clone.

clone_size	d_call	j_call	v_call	cdr3_aa	cdr3_nt
once	TRBD1	TRBJ2-2	TRBV7-3	CASSATGGATGELFF	TGTGCCAGCAGCGCCACAGGGGGCGCGACCGGGGAGCTGTTTTTT
NA	TRBD2	TRBJ2-7	TRBV14	CASSRLAGENEQYF	TGTGCCAGCAGTCGACTAGCGGGAGAGAACGAGCAGTACTTC
NA	NA	TRBJ2-1	TRBV10-1	CASTPPRQEISYNEQFF	TGCGCCAGCACCCCCCCCCGACAGGAGATCTCCTACAATGAGCAGTTCTTC
NA	NA	TRBJ2-2	TRBV7-9	CASSPSPGTGELFF	TGTGCCAGCAGCCCAAGCCCAGGGACCGGGGAGCTGTTTTTT
once	TRBD1	TRBJ1-1	TRBV19	CASRGTGDTEAFF	TGTGCCAGTAGGGGGACAGGGGACACTGAAGCTTTCTTT
NA	TRBD2	TRBJ2-3	TRBV30	CAWSAVAGVGTDTQYF	TGTGCCTGGAGTGCCGTAGCGGGAGTCGGCACAGATACGCAGTATTTT
NA	TRBD2	TRBJ2-1	TRBV5-1	CASSLESGRPGEQFF	TGCGCCAGCAGCTTGGAAAGCGGGAGGCCCGGTGAGCAGTTCTTC
NA	NA	TRBJ2-5	TRBV4-2	CASSQGTGEGETQYF	TGTGCCAGCAGCCAGGGCACGGGAGAGGGAGAGACCCAGTACTTC
NA	TRBD2	TRBJ2-7	TRBV6-6	CASSGGRFDEQYF	TGTGCCAGTTCGGGCGGGAGGTTCGACGAGCAGTACTTC
once	NA	TRBJ1-3	TRBV5-5	CASTRTPVGNTIYF	TGTGCCAGCACCCGCACTCCGGTAGGAAACACCATATATTTT
NA	TRBD1	TRBJ1-5	TRBV27	CASSPRQGAYQPQHF	TGTGCCAGCAGTCCGCGACAGGGGGCGTATCAGCCCCAGCATTTT
NA	NA	TRBJ2-1	TRBV12-3/TRBV12-4	CASSLASGKKRFF	TGTGCCAGCAGTTTAGCGTCAGGAAAAAAGAGGTTCTTC
few	TRBD1	TRBJ1-2	TRBV4-3	CASSQDNRGYGYTF	TGCGCCAGCAGCCAAGATAACAGGGGTTACGGCTACACCTTC
NA	TRBD1	TRBJ2-1	TRBV3-1/TRBV3-2	CASSPGTGFKNEQFF	TGTGCCAGCAGTCCCGGGACAGGGTTCAAAAATGAGCAGTTCTTC
NA	NA	TRBJ1-6	TRBV28	CASSSGLLSSYNSPLHF	TGTGCCAGCAGCTCCGGACTCCTGAGCTCCTATAATTCACCCCTCCACTTT
NA	NA	TRBJ2-3	TRBV3-1/TRBV3-2	CASSQVELAGVAQYF	TGTGCCAGCAGCCAAGTAGAATTAGCAGGGGTGGCGCAGTATTTT
few	NA	TRBJ1-5	TRBV6-5	CASRPGHSLPQHF	TGTGCCAGCAGACCGGGACATTCCTTGCCCCAGCATTTT
NA	NA	TRBJ2-1	TRBV5-6	CASSSDRGYNEQFF	TGTGCCAGCAGCTCGGACAGAGGTTACAATGAGCAGTTCTTC